This entry concerns a single T cell receptor (beta chain). Antigen unknown. The sample comes from a study of T cells after yellow fever vaccination. Overall study results and limits: The study found a weaker secondary response that peaked faster, day 5 versus 15. In post-booster samples, most primary-vaccination clones reappeared (approximately 96% CD4, about 90% CD8). Abundant clonotypes from the bulk population could have been carried over as contaminants into FACS-sorted repertoires.

5'RACE template switching added a universal primer site and UMIs to TCR cDNA. TCRdb analysed the 5' RACE reads with MiXCR anew, one entry per CDR3 protein. The table lists some 150,000 distinct CDR3 sequences, more than 9.5% of them singletons. The germline gives CDR1 SGHRS, CDR2 YFSETQ. The CDR3 is made up of 13 amino acids. The V gene lost 0 bases and the J gene lost 2 bases, with 3 bases spanning the gap. The clonotype was recovered from a man between 18 and 29 years old who received the YFV17D yellow fever vaccine. The source material was CD8+ T cells sorted from PBMCs, sampled 15 days after the yellow fever booster vaccination. The V and J genes are TRBV5-1 and TRBJ1-3; no definite D call. CDR3 region: CASSLATGNTIYF. The CDR3 coding sequence is TGCGCCAGCAGCTTGGCGACTGGAAACACCATATATTTT. Filled out from reference TRBV5-1 and TRBJ1-3, the complete variable domain reads KAGVTQTPRYLIKTRGQQVTLSCSPISGHRSVSWYQQTPGQGLQFLFEYFSETQRNKGNFPGRFSGRQFSNSRSEMNVSTLELGDSALYLCASSLATGNTIYFGEGSWLTVV.